The 28 T cell receptor beta chains below come from one sample, sequenced in a study of blood T cell repertoires in COVID-19. TCRdb's table, derived via immunoSEQ multiplex PCR, lists solely in-frame clones and lacks some. The sample consists of about 33,000 clones, around 85% of them appearing once. The sample was peripheral blood. Every receptor here comes from a human donor in a cohort sampled during active COVID-19.

The chain has TRBV4-2 and TRBJ1-5; no reliable D call. CDR1 LGHNA and CDR2 YNFKEQ come from the germline V gene. The CDR3 totals 18 residues. V was clipped by 3 bases and J by 0 bases, with 18 bases between them. CDR3 region: CASSHGTGESYSNQPQHF. Here the CDR3 DNA reads TGTGCCAGCAGCCACGGAACTGGGGAGAGTTATAGCAATCAGCCCCAGCATTTT.

This clone has just a few counts. The chain couples TRBV5-6 to TRBJ2-4, with unresolved D. Trimming took off 0 bases at V and 1 base at J, with 5 bases between the two ends. Germline V lookup: CDR1 SGHDT, CDR2 YYEEEE. The CDR3 covers 14 residues. The CDR3 coding sequence is TGTGCCAGCAGCTTGGGCAGGGCCAAAAACATTCAGTACTTC. Amino acids: CASSLGRAKNIQYF.

The V call is TRBV2, the J call TRBJ2-7, with a possible D match to TRBD2 (5 bases). Germline-derived CDR1 and CDR2 are SNHLY and FYNNEI. The CDR3 runs to 12 residues. V gave up 6 bases and J gave up 2 bases, with 8 bases separating them. The CDR3, as DNA: TGTGCCAGCAGACGGGAAGCCTACGAGCAGTACTTC. The encoded protein is CASRREAYEQYF.

A single count supports this clone. This chain joins TRBV2 and TRBJ1-1; D is undetermined. The germline CDR1 and CDR2 sequences are SNHLY and FYNNEI. Trimming pared 6 bases from V and 4 bases from J, leaving 15 bases between. This CDR3 contains 14 residues. The CDR3 protein is CASRELMVSTEAFF. The DNA for the CDR3 is TGTGCCAGCAGGGAACTCATGGTGAGCACTGAAGCTTTCTTT.

The chain has TRBV6-5 and TRBJ2-7, with 14 bases fitting TRBD2. CDR3 length: 15 residues. In germline, CDR1 is MNHEY, CDR2 SVGAGI. V dropped 6 bases and J dropped 5; count of bases not matched to a gene: 6. In nucleotides, the CDR3 is TGTGCCAGCAGAAAACCGGGACTAGCGGGGGACGAGCAGTACTTC. This encodes CASRKPGLAGDEQYF.

V usage is TRBV30 and J usage is TRBJ2-7, with TRBD1 as a possible D gene (6 bases). The germline CDR1 and CDR2 sequences are GTSNPN and SVGIG (reference sequence). The germline V and J ends were trimmed by 6 bases and 5 bases, with 23 bases remaining between them. The CDR3 runs 15 residues. As DNA, the CDR3 is TGTGCCTGTCAACCATGGGACAACGAAGGTCACGAGCAGTACTTC. It yields the protein CACQPWDNEGHEQYF.

The rearrangement uses TRBV9 and TRBJ1-1, with D hard to call. Germline values: CDR1 SGDLS, CDR2 YYNGEE. The V end was cut by 0 bases, the J end by 7 bases, with 13 bases between. The CDR3 is made up of 14 amino acids. CDR3 bases: TGTGCCAGCAGCGTAGTCGGCGGGGATGATGAAGCTTTCTTT. This translates into CASSVVGGDDEAFF.

The genes are TRBV30 and TRBJ2-6, with D possibly TRBD2 on 6 matching bases. V lost 4 bases, J lost 0 bases, and 13 bases lay in between. The germline V gene has CDR1 GTSNPN and CDR2 SVGIG (reference sequence). CDR3 length: 16 amino acids. The DNA of the CDR3 is TGTGCCTGGATAAACACTAGCCCCTCTGGGGCCAACGTCCTGACTTTC. Its translation: CAWINTSPSGANVLTF. The full variable domain, in which reference TRBV30 and TRBJ2-6 provide the parts outside the CDR3, is SQTIHQWPATLVQPVGSPLSLECTVEGTSNPNLYWYRQAAGRGLQLLFYSVGIGQISSEVPQNLSASRPQDRQFILSSKKLLLSDSGFYLCAWINTSPSGANVLTFGAGSRLTVL.

The rearrangement uses TRBV18 and TRBJ2-1, with 7 positions matching TRBD1. The germline V gene encodes CDR1 KGHSH and CDR2 LQKENI. After removal of 0 bases from V and 7 bases from J, the junction contained 6 bases not matched to a gene. There are 15 residues in the CDR3. The CDR3 DNA reads TGTGCCAGCTCACCACCGGGACAGTCTCGAAATGAGCAGTTCTTC. Amino acid sequence: CASSPPGQSRNEQFF.

The chain links TRBV5-1 to TRBJ1-1; TRBD1 agrees at 7 bases. V was clipped by 2 bases and J by 7 bases; unmatched bases: 5. The CDR3 has 13 amino acids. The V gene's germline CDR1 is SGHRS and CDR2 YFSETQ. CDR3 DNA sequence: TGCGCCAGCAGCTTAGAACAGGGGCTTGAAGCTTTCTTT. Protein: CASSLEQGLEAFF.

The V and J genes are TRBV7-2 and TRBJ2-3, with a possible D match to TRBD2 (5 bases). Trimming left V 7 bases short and J 6 bases short, with 20 bases between. The CDR3 extends over 15 amino acids. CDR1 and CDR2 (germline): SGHTA, FQGNSA. The DNA for the CDR3 is TGTGCCAGCACCCCTGGCGGCCTAGCAAGCGATACGCAGTATTTT. This sequence encodes CASTPGGLASDTQYF.

Of note for this clone: The same CDR3 arises from other DNA sequences in this sample as well. V is TRBV29-1 and J is TRBJ2-1; D gene uncertain. There are 10 residues in the CDR3. The V gene lost 4 bases and the J gene lost 6 bases, with 4 bases spanning the gap. The germline gives CDR1 SQVTM, CDR2 ANQGSEA. The CDR3 coding sequence is TGCAGCGTTGTTAGCAATGAGCAGTTCTTC. Protein: CSVVSNEQFF.

CDR3 protein: CASTSTGGNQPQHF. The CDR3 nucleotides are TGTGCCAGCACTTCAACAGGGGGCAATCAGCCCCAGCATTTT. The V call is TRBV27, the J call TRBJ1-5; 7 positions agree with TRBD1. The trim removed 7 bases at V and 2 bases at J, leaving 5 bases unmatched. The CDR3 is 14 amino acids. Germline CDR1 and CDR2: MNHEY and SMNVEV (reference sequence).

This sequence joins TRBV2 and TRBJ1-2; 9 bases line up with TRBD1. The germline V gene encodes CDR1 SNHLY and CDR2 FYNNEI. Germline trimming cut 0 bases from V and 2 bases from J; bases unmatched to any gene: 10. CDR3 length equals 18 residues. The CDR3: CASSEARDRVKFNYGYTF. The CDR3 nucleotides are TGTGCCAGCAGTGAAGCTCGGGACAGGGTAAAGTTCAACTATGGCTACACCTTC.

The V gene is TRBV9, the J gene TRBJ2-3; 11 nucleotides agree with TRBD2. The germline CDR1 and CDR2 sequences are SGDLS and YYNGEE. J gave up 5 bases and V 3 bases, and 5 bases lay outside the gene matches. CDR3 length: 15 residues. CDR3 DNA: TGTGCCAGCAGCGCATTAGCGGGAGGGGGAGATACGCAGTATTTT. It yields the protein CASSALAGGGDTQYF. The entire variable domain, with the rest obtained from reference TRBV9 and TRBJ2-3, is as follows: DSGVTQTPKHLITATGQRVTLRCSPRSGDLSVYWYQQSLDQGLQFLIQYYNGEERAKGNILERFSAQQFPDLHSELNLSSLELGDSALYFCASSALAGGGDTQYFGPGTRLTVL.

Concerning this clone itself: Germline is not matched at one junction end, which may reflect a read error. This rearrangement joins TRBV5-5 to TRBJ1-1; tentative D call: TRBD1 (6 bases). The CDR3 contains 15 residues. Germline V gives CDR1 SGHKS, CDR2 YYEKEE (reference sequence). As DNA, the CDR3 is TGTGCCAGCAGCGGGGCGGCTTTTAGGGACAAAGCCCTCGTCTTT. It yields the protein CASSGAAFRDKALVF.

The chain joins TRBV28 to TRBJ1-5, with TRBD1 matching 7 bases. J was trimmed by 7 bases and V by 5 bases; bases with no gene match: 5. CDR1 is MDHEN, CDR2 SYDVKM, per germline. This CDR3 is 13 amino acids long. CDR3 sequence reads: CASSEQGRQPQHF. CDR3 nucleotide sequence: TGTGCCAGCAGTGAACAGGGGAGACAGCCCCAGCATTTT. Looking up the rest from reference TRBV28 and TRBJ1-5 gives the full variable domain: DVKVTQSSRYLVKRTGEKVFLECVQDMDHENMFWYRQDPGLGLRLIYFSYDVKMKEKGDIPEGYSVSREKKERFSLILESASTNQTSMYLCASSEQGRQPQHFGDGTRLSIL.

This chain uses TRBV10-3 with TRBJ2-5, with 7 bases lining up with TRBD2. Germline CDR1 is ENHRY and CDR2 is SYGVKD. The CDR3 sequence is 16 residues long. The J segment lost 7 bases and the V segment lost 3 bases, leaving 14 bases of the junction unmatched. CDR3 residues: CAISDLGEGRYGTQYF. The CDR3 bases are TGTGCCATCAGTGATTTGGGGGAGGGCCGGTACGGGACCCAGTACTTC.

This clone is medium-sized. This chain uses TRBV27 with TRBJ1-5; unclear D gene. V was clipped by 3 bases and J by 9 bases, with 15 bases between them. Per the germline V gene, CDR1 is MNHEY and CDR2 is SMNVEV (reference sequence). The CDR3 contains 14 residues. This CDR3 reads CASSFSPGFTPQHF. The CDR3, as DNA: TGTGCCAGCAGTTTCTCGCCCGGGTTCACGCCCCAGCATTTT.

The chain is built from TRBV5-6 and TRBJ1-2; D is unresolved. Germline V lookup: CDR1 SGHDT, CDR2 YYEEEE. The CDR3 has 12 residues. V was shortened by 2 bases and J by 8 bases, with 10 bases between the two germline ends. The CDR3 region is CASSLRERGYTF. The CDR3 DNA reads as TGTGCCAGCAGCTTACGGGAGAGGGGCTACACCTTC.

The chain combines TRBV29-1 with TRBJ1-2, with D perhaps matching TRBD1 (6 bases). Deletions cut 0 bases from V and 7 bases from J, with 9 bases between. Germline V gene data show CDR1 as SQVTM and CDR2 as ANQGSEA. CDR3 size: 12 residues. Here the CDR3 DNA reads TGCAGCGTTGAAGACGGCAGGGGTGGCTACACCTTC. It translates to CSVEDGRGGYTF.

This rearrangement joins TRBV6-5 to TRBJ1-2, with 9 bases that match TRBD1. The V gene's germline CDR1 is MNHEY and CDR2 SVGAGI. The CDR3 loop spans 14 amino acids. After removal of 5 bases from V and 6 bases from J, the junction contained 7 bases not matched to a gene. In DNA, the CDR3 is TGTGCCAGCAGTAGTACAGGGGGCTGGGATGGCTACACCTTC. Translating gives CASSSTGGWDGYTF.

The chain is built from TRBV24-1 and TRBJ2-7, with 9 positions matching TRBD1. CDR3 size: 13 residues. Germline V CDR1 and CDR2: KGHDR, SFDVKD. J gave up 4 bases and V 5 bases, and 2 bases lay outside the gene matches. This chain's CDR3 is CATSAGQGYEQYF. Here the CDR3 DNA reads TGTGCCACCAGTGCCGGACAGGGGTACGAGCAGTACTTC.

In its sample, this clone is large. The CDR3 sequence is CASSLSKGARANYGYTF. The CDR3 nucleotides read TGTGCCAGCAGTTTATCTAAGGGGGCGAGAGCTAACTATGGCTACACCTTC. This chain links TRBV27 with TRBJ1-2; 7 bases agree with TRBD1. V lost 0 bases, J lost 0 bases, and 7 bases stayed unmatched. The germline gives CDR1 MNHEY, CDR2 SMNVEV (reference sequence). The CDR3 is 17 amino acids.

For the CDR3, the DNA is TGTGCCAGTAGTGTGGGACTAGCGGGAGGGAGTAGGGCCGATGAGCAGTTCTTC. It encodes CASSVGLAGGSRADEQFF. The J gene is TRBJ2-1, the V gene TRBV19; 16 bases line up with TRBD2. V lost 5 bases, J lost 8 bases, and 12 bases stayed unmatched. CDR3 length equals 18 residues. Germline-derived CDR1 and CDR2 are LNHDA and SQIVND (reference sequence).

J is TRBJ2-1 and V is TRBV9; possibly TRBD1 for D (5 bases). Trimming left V 3 bases short and J 8 bases short, with 15 bases between. The CDR3 runs to 14 residues. CDR1 SGDLS and CDR2 YYNGEE come from the germline V gene. The CDR3 spells CASSAGLGVDEQFF. CDR3 bases: TGTGCCAGCAGCGCTGGGTTAGGGGTCGATGAGCAGTTCTTC.

This clone has a handful of counts. The V call is TRBV4-1, the J call TRBJ2-1; D might be TRBD2 (6 bases). The V end lost 4 bases, the J end lost 6 bases, and 16 bases lay between the germline ends. Germline V gene sequence: CDR1 MGHRA, CDR2 YSYEKL. The CDR3 sequence is 15 residues long. The CDR3 region has the DNA TGCGCCAGCAGCCGAGGGATGGGAGGTCGCAATGAGCAGTTCTTC. Translated, it gives CASSRGMGGRNEQFF.

The chain joins TRBV11-1 to TRBJ2-1; 8 bases map to TRBD2. V shed 3 bases, J shed 4 bases, and the junction held 5 bases outside the gene matches. The germline CDR1 and CDR2 sequences are SGHAT and FQDESV (reference sequence). The CDR3 covers 15 residues. For the CDR3, the DNA is TGTGCCAGCAGCTTCCGGGCTAGCGGGTACAATGAGCAGTTCTTC. Amino acid sequence: CASSFRASGYNEQFF.